These 14 T cell receptor beta chains came from one sample sequenced in a study of patients and donors after allogeneic stem cell transplantation. One entry per CDR3 protein, called by TCRdb with MiXCR from the RT-PCR reads. The sample comprises about 960,000 distinct CDR3 sequences, 15% to 20% of which are singletons, and 6% rests with the top ten. The sample comprised blood, either unsorted or a sorted T cell fraction (not recorded which). The source is a human donor who was either an allogeneic HSCT recipient or a stem cell or donor lymphocyte infusion donor (not recorded which). It is not recorded whose cells these are; they may come from a transplant donor.

In this sample, this clonotype turned up a few times. The genes are TRBV20-1 and TRBJ1-2; D gene ambiguous. V was cut by 3 bases and J by 0 bases, with 8 bases left in between. This CDR3 has 13 amino acids. The germline gives CDR1 DFQATT, CDR2 SNEGSKA (reference sequence). CDR3 protein: CSARTRPNYGYTF. Here the CDR3 DNA reads TGCAGTGCTAGGACACGGCCTAACTATGGCTACACCTTC.

This clonotype was picked up a small number of times. The junction shows a germline mismatch at one end, possibly a read error. The rearrangement joins TRBV14 to TRBJ1-2; D is undetermined. Germline V gene data show CDR1 as SGHDN and CDR2 as FVKESK. This CDR3 has 9 amino acids. Here the CDR3 DNA reads TGTGCCAGCAGCCAAGATATGGACTTC. It encodes CASSQDMDF.

This clonotype has just a few counts. The chain combines TRBV27 with TRBJ2-3, with 8 bases lining up with TRBD1. This CDR3 is built from 12 residues. Per the germline V gene, CDR1 is MNHEY and CDR2 is SMNVEV (reference sequence). The junction had 2 bases not matched to a gene; V was cut back by 4 bases and J by 8 bases. CDR3 sequence (DNA): TGTGCCAGCAGTTCCAGGGGGCGTACGCAGTATTTT. Its translation is CASSSRGRTQYF.

A remark on this clonotype: One junction end disagrees with the germline gene, perhaps due to a read error. CDR3 residues: CASRTGTGFTGEVFF. DNA for the CDR3: TGTGCCAGCAGGACGGGGACAGGGTTCACCGGGGAGGTGTTTTTT. The gene calls are TRBV7-8 and TRBJ2-2, with TRBD1 identical over 9 bases. The length of the CDR3 is 15 residues. Germline CDR1 and CDR2: SGHVS and FQNEAQ.

This sequence joins TRBV6-5 and TRBJ2-4; no clear D gene. Trimming shortened V by 4 bases and J by 5 bases, and 9 bases separated the two germline ends. Germline loops: CDR1 MNHEY, CDR2 SVGAGI. This CDR3 region has 13 residues. As DNA, the CDR3 is TGTGCCAGCAGTTCCGACGGTCAAAACATTCAGTACTTC. Translation: CASSSDGQNIQYF.

The rearrangement links TRBV29-1 to TRBJ1-2, with D perhaps matching TRBD1 (5 bases). CDR1 SQVTM and CDR2 ANQGSEA come from the germline V gene. The V and J ends lost 6 bases and 3 bases respectively, with 17 bases between them. This CDR3 is 14 amino acids long. CDR3: CSVVGAGTDYGYTF. CDR3 nucleotides: TGCAGCGTCGTAGGGGCAGGGACGGACTATGGCTACACCTTC.

The J gene is TRBJ1-1, the V gene TRBV5-6; D remains ambiguous. Looked up from germline, CDR1 is SGHDT and CDR2 is YYEEEE. This CDR3 has 12 residues. Trimming pared 8 bases from V and 1 base from J, leaving 9 bases between. CDR3 bases: TGTGCCAGTTACCGTCGGAACACTGAAGCTTTCTTT. This codes for CASYRRNTEAFF. Full variable domain (missing parts from reference TRBV5-6 and TRBJ1-1): DAGVTQSPTHLIKTRGQQVTLRCSPKSGHDTVSWYQQALGQGPQFIFQYYEEEERQRGNFPDRFSGHQFPNYSSELNVNALLLGDSALYLCASYRRNTEAFFGQGTRLTVV.

V is TRBV7-2 and J is TRBJ1-5; TRBD1 matches at 9 bases. After removal of 7 bases from V and 6 bases from J, the junction contained 1 base not matched to a gene. The CDR3 has 12 residues. Germline CDR1 and CDR2: SGHTA and FQGNSA. CDR3 protein: CASKTGGQPQHF. The CDR3 DNA reads TGTGCCAGCAAGACAGGGGGTCAGCCCCAGCATTTT.

The chain recombines TRBV7-6 with TRBJ2-1; D not certain. The V end lost 1 base, the J end lost 6 bases, and 13 bases lay between the germline ends. This CDR3 region has 15 residues. Germline CDR1 and CDR2: SGHVS and FNYEAQ. The CDR3 DNA reads TGTGCCAGCAGCTTAGGCCCGGGCTTTTTCAATGAGCAGTTCTTC. It specifies CASSLGPGFFNEQFF.

The chain is built from TRBV6-5 and TRBJ2-6, with D tentatively TRBD1 (5 bases). The CDR3 spans 18 residues. Germline CDR1 MNHEY, CDR2 SVGAGI. With 0 bases removed from V and 0 bases from J, the gap between germline ends came to 12 bases. The CDR3 bases are TGTGCCAGCAGTTACTCGTTTCAGGGTGGCTCTGGGGCCAACGTCCTGACTTTC. It translates to CASSYSFQGGSGANVLTF.

V and J are TRBV24-1 and TRBJ2-1; 10 positions agree with TRBD2. The CDR3 contains 16 residues. In germline, CDR1 is KGHDR, CDR2 SFDVKD. J lost 1 base, V lost 1 base, and 0 bases had no gene match. The CDR3 DNA is TGTGCCACCAGTGATTTAGCGGGGGGGTCCTACAATGAGCAGTTCTTC. Translating gives CATSDLAGGSYNEQFF.

V gene TRBV20-1 combines with J gene TRBJ2-7, with D possibly matching TRBD2 (6 bases). Germline lookup yields CDR1 DFQATT and CDR2 SNEGSKA (reference sequence). The CDR3 is made up of 11 amino acids. V gave up 3 bases and J gave up 5 bases, with 8 bases separating them. The CDR3 bases are TGCAGTGCTAGTAGCGGCCACGAGCAGTACTTC. Translating it yields CSASSGHEQYF.

The chain employs TRBV4-3 and TRBJ2-2; the D is unclear. This CDR3 spans 16 amino acids. Germline V gene sequence: CDR1 LGHNA, CDR2 YSLEER. Trimming pared 1 base from V and 0 bases from J, leaving 9 bases between. The CDR3 sequence is CASSQALGSNTGELFF. The CDR3 DNA is TGCGCCAGCAGCCAAGCCCTAGGATCGAACACCGGGGAGCTGTTTTTT.

The rearrangement links TRBV4-3 to TRBJ2-3; maybe TRBD1 (6 bases). V gave up 2 bases and J gave up 3 bases, with 18 bases separating them. The germline V gene encodes CDR1 LGHNA and CDR2 YSLEER. There are 17 residues in the CDR3. CDR3: CASSQITGGRGTDTQYF. CDR3 nucleotide sequence: TGCGCCAGCAGCCAAATCACTGGAGGCAGGGGTACAGATACGCAGTATTTT.